The 7 T cell receptor beta chains below come from one sample, sequenced in a study of cytomegalovirus exposure and HLA in healthy donors. The method was immunoSEQ multiplex PCR; TCRdb's version includes in-frame clones alone and lacks a portion of them. The sample holds about 330,000 clones, around 90% seen once. What was sequenced was PBMCs. These TCRs come from a woman younger than 45 in good health and CMV-seropositive.

The J gene is TRBJ2-5, the V gene TRBV5-1; the match to TRBD2 covers 10 bases. The CDR3 covers 16 residues. Germline trimming cut 0 bases from V and 3 bases from J; bases unmatched to any gene: 5. Germline CDR1 reads SGHRS; CDR2 reads YFSETQ. The CDR3 protein is CASSLAQRGGKETQYF. DNA of the CDR3: TGCGCCAGCAGCTTGGCCCAGCGGGGGGGAAAAGAGACCCAGTACTTC.

Only a few counts were recorded for this clone. The chain links TRBV6-4 to TRBJ1-2; TRBD1 is a possible D gene (6 bases). With 5 bases removed from V and 3 bases from J, the gap between germline ends came to 13 bases. CDR1 and CDR2 (germline): MRHNA, SNTAGT. The CDR3 has 14 residues. The DNA of the CDR3 is TGTGCCAGCAGTCGGACAGCGGGGGACTATGGCTACACCTTC. Its protein product is CASSRTAGDYGYTF.

The chain has TRBV5-1 and TRBJ2-1; TRBD2 might be the D (5 bases). CDR3 length: 15 amino acids. CDR1 and CDR2 from the germline V gene are SGHRS and YFSETQ. V lost 3 bases and J 6 bases, leaving 16 bases between the germline ends. The CDR3 spells CASSSLASGSNEQFF. The CDR3 DNA follows: TGCGCCAGCAGCTCGTTGGCGAGCGGTAGCAATGAGCAGTTCTTC.

The chain has TRBV29-1 and TRBJ2-3; D unresolved. CDR1 and CDR2 from the germline V gene are SQVTM and ANQGSEA. The CDR3 consists of 16 residues. Trimming pared 0 bases from V and 3 bases from J, leaving 16 bases between. The CDR3 bases are TGCAGCGTTGAAGAAGGACCTTCGATAGAAACAGATACGCAGTATTTT. Residues: CSVEEGPSIETDTQYF.

A few counts support this clone. The CDR3 loop reads CASSQDGEGEEGYGYTF. The CDR3, as DNA: TGCGCCAGCAGCCAAGATGGGGAGGGGGAGGAGGGGTATGGCTACACCTTC. The chain uses TRBV4-3 and TRBJ1-2; the D gene is possibly TRBD1 (6 bases). This CDR3 is built from 17 residues. Germline CDR1 and CDR2: LGHNA and YSLEER. V lost 0 bases to trimming and J lost 5 bases, with 19 bases between them.

This clone came up once. In DNA, the CDR3 is TGTGCCAGCAGCCACGACAGGGTTTATCGCGAGCAGTACTTC. Translation gives CASSHDRVYREQYF. The rearrangement links TRBV6-5 to TRBJ2-7; 7 bases fit TRBD1. This CDR3 contains 14 residues. The junction had 11 bases not matched to a gene; V was cut back by 6 bases and J by 6 bases. Germline V gives CDR1 MNHEY, CDR2 SVGAGI.

This clone was found a few times. The chain carries TRBV29-1 and TRBJ2-7, with D unresolved. The length of the CDR3 is 12 residues. The V and J ends lost 6 bases and 1 base respectively, with 10 bases between them. Germline V gene lookup returns CDR1 SQVTM and CDR2 ANQGSEA. The CDR3 DNA reads as TGCAGCGTAGGCGACACTTCCTACGAGCAGTACTTC. As protein: CSVGDTSYEQYF.